Shown below are 25 T cell receptor beta chains from a single sample sequenced in a study of blood T cell repertoires in COVID-19. Profiling relied on immunoSEQ multiplex PCR, and the TCRdb table lists in-frame clones only, not all of them. There are more than 300,000 clones in the sample; about nine tenths occur only once, and just under 7.5% lies in the top ten. Sequencing used peripheral blood. The receptors here all came from a woman in her 70s with COVID-19, enrolled during active disease.

The chain couples TRBV2 to TRBJ1-2; D remains unclear. V was pared by 6 bases and J by 0 bases, with 8 bases between. This CDR3 region has 13 residues. Germline CDR1 SNHLY, CDR2 FYNNEI. In DNA, the CDR3 is TGTGCCAGCAGGACTGCCGCTAACTATGGCTACACCTTC. It encodes CASRTAANYGYTF.

The chain couples TRBV12-5 to TRBJ2-7, with 8 nucleotides matching TRBD1. CDR3 length equals 12 residues. The V and J ends lost 10 bases and 2 bases, in that order; junction bases with no gene match: 4. Germline CDR1 and CDR2: LGHNT and FRNRAP. CDR3 residues: CATGTGPYEQYF. CDR3 nucleotides: TGTGCTACCGGGACAGGTCCCTACGAGCAGTACTTC. Complete variable domain (other parts from reference TRBV12-5 and TRBJ2-7): DARVTQTPRHKVTEMGQEVTMRCQPILGHNTVFWYRQTMMQGLELLAYFRNRAPLDDSGMPKDRFSAEMPDATLATLKIQPSEPRDSAVYFCATGTGPYEQYFGPGTRLTVT.

This clone occurred a few times. The chain uses TRBV9 and TRBJ1-6, with D tentatively TRBD1 (5 bases). Germline V lookup: CDR1 SGDLS, CDR2 YYNGEE. V was pared by 4 bases and J by 12 bases, with 17 bases between. This CDR3 region has 14 residues. The CDR3 nucleotides read TGTGCCAGCAGCCCCAATGCCCAGGGAGGACCCCTCCACTTT. The encoded protein is CASSPNAQGGPLHF.

The chain couples TRBV7-2 to TRBJ1-1; the D gene is possibly TRBD1 (6 bases). The germline V and J ends were trimmed by 1 base and 1 base, with 10 bases remaining between them. CDR3 length equals 15 residues. Germline lookup yields CDR1 SGHTA and CDR2 FQGNSA. CDR3 amino acids: CASSLGAGANTEAFF. As DNA, the CDR3 is TGTGCCAGCAGCTTAGGGGCAGGGGCGAACACTGAAGCTTTCTTT.

The chain links TRBV19 to TRBJ2-3, with 9 bases lining up with TRBD2. Germline lookup yields CDR1 LNHDA and CDR2 SQIVND (reference sequence). CDR3 length: 19 amino acids. After removal of 0 bases from V and 0 bases from J, the junction contained 10 bases not matched to a gene. DNA for the CDR3: TGTGCCAGTAGTATAGATCCGAGCGGGGGGAGGCTTAGCACAGATACGCAGTATTTT. Amino acids: CASSIDPSGGRLSTDTQYF.

The rearrangement uses TRBV6-5 and TRBJ2-5, with D perhaps TRBD1 (6 bases). Germline V gene data show CDR1 as MNHEY and CDR2 as SVGAGI. V lost 7 bases, J lost 2 bases, and 17 bases lay in between. The CDR3 consists of 15 residues. The CDR3 nucleotides are TGTGCCAGCACCCTCCGGGACATACCTCAAGAGACCCAGTACTTC. This gives the protein CASTLRDIPQETQYF.

The gene calls are TRBV5-4 and TRBJ2-1; 7 nucleotides line up with TRBD1. J was trimmed by 10 bases and V by 1 base; bases with no gene match: 14. The CDR3 is 16 amino acids. In germline, CDR1 is SGHNT, CDR2 YYREEE (reference sequence). The CDR3 is CASSLPLDRTTIEQFF. For the CDR3, the DNA is TGTGCCAGCAGCTTGCCGTTGGACAGGACGACAATCGAGCAGTTCTTC.

The CDR3 protein is CAWSSTGVNYGYTF. The CDR3 DNA reads as TGTGCCTGGAGTTCAACAGGGGTAAACTATGGCTACACCTTC. The chain uses TRBV30 and TRBJ1-2; 7 nucleotides match TRBD1. Germline-derived CDR1 and CDR2 are GTSNPN and SVGIG (reference sequence). This CDR3 contains 14 residues. V lost 2 bases and J lost 2; bases outside the gene matches: 5.

This chain uses TRBV27 with TRBJ2-1; 7 bases fit TRBD2. The CDR3 runs 14 residues. The germline CDR1 and CDR2 sequences are MNHEY and SMNVEV (reference sequence). After removal of 4 bases from V and 3 bases from J, the junction contained 3 bases not matched to a gene. CDR3 sequence: CASSYGGSYNEQFF. CDR3 coding DNA: TGTGCCAGCAGTTACGGGGGGAGCTACAATGAGCAGTTCTTC.

In DNA form, the CDR3 reads TGTGCCAGCAGCCAATCGGGGGTGGACACTGAAGCTTTCTTT. It specifies CASSQSGVDTEAFF. The rearrangement uses TRBV3-1 (or the pseudogene TRBV3-2) and TRBJ1-1; perhaps TRBD1 as D (5 bases). Germline V gene data show CDR1 as LGHDT and CDR2 as YNNKEL (reference sequence). V gave up 2 bases and J gave up 3 bases, with 10 bases separating them. The CDR3 is made up of 14 amino acids.

DNA for the CDR3: TGCGCCAGCAGCCCCCAGGGGCTGGTTTTCACTGAAGCTTTCTTT. Its protein is CASSPQGLVFTEAFF. This chain links TRBV4-1 with TRBJ1-1, with D possibly TRBD1 on 6 matching bases. The ends were cut back, 4 bases at V and 4 bases at J, with 16 bases in the middle. The CDR3 is 15 residues long. CDR1 MGHRA and CDR2 YSYEKL come from the germline V gene.

This chain joins TRBV30 and TRBJ2-7; TRBD1 matches at 7 bases. Germline CDR1 is GTSNPN and CDR2 is SVGIG (reference sequence). This CDR3 is 15 amino acids long. Trimming cost V 0 bases and J 7 bases; bases outside gene matches: 12. CDR3 DNA: TGTGCCTGGAGTGTACATAGGACAGGTCTTGTGGAGCAGTACTTC. Amino acids: CAWSVHRTGLVEQYF.

This clone was seen only once. The chain has TRBV4-3 and TRBJ2-7, with a possible D match to TRBD1 (7 bases). CDR3 length equals 16 residues. Germline CDR1 and CDR2: LGHNA and YSLEER. V was trimmed by 3 bases and J by 6 bases, leaving 21 bases between them. This CDR3 is CASSHPHGGGGSEQYF. DNA for the CDR3: TGCGCCAGCAGCCATCCTCATGGAGGGGGCGGCAGCGAGCAGTACTTC.

The rearrangement uses TRBV28 and TRBJ1-5; D might be TRBD1 (5 bases). Germline V CDR1 and CDR2: MDHEN, SYDVKM. V was shortened by 7 bases and J by 4 bases, with 14 bases between the two germline ends. There are 14 residues in the CDR3. In DNA, the CDR3 is TGTGCCAGCACTTCTGGAAACAGGAATCAGCCCCAGCATTTT. This translates into CASTSGNRNQPQHF.

The chain has TRBV19 and TRBJ1-1, with 9 positions matching TRBD1. This CDR3 is 14 amino acids long. Germline V gene lookup returns CDR1 LNHDA and CDR2 SQIVND (reference sequence). The junction had 11 bases not matched to a gene; V was cut back by 9 bases and J by 6 bases. The CDR3 DNA is TGTGCCAGCCGAGACAGGGGGAAAGGTGCTGAAGCTTTCTTT. The encoded protein is CASRDRGKGAEAFF.

The chain is built from TRBV5-4 and TRBJ2-3; 7 nucleotides align to TRBD1. V gave up 2 bases and J gave up 0 bases; unmatched junction bases: 3. In germline, CDR1 is SGHNT, CDR2 YYREEE (reference sequence). This CDR3 region has 15 residues. In DNA, the CDR3 is TGTGCCAGCAGCTTACAGGGGCTGAGCACAGATACGCAGTATTTT. As protein: CASSLQGLSTDTQYF. Filled out from reference TRBV5-4 and TRBJ2-3, the complete variable domain reads ETGVTQSPTHLIKTRGQQVTLRCSSQSGHNTVSWYQQALGQGPQFIFQYYREEENGRGNFPPRFSGLQFPNYSSELNVNALELDDSALYLCASSLQGLSTDTQYFGPGTRLTVL.

The chain couples TRBV18 to TRBJ2-7; TRBD1 matches 8 bases. Germline loops: CDR1 KGHSH, CDR2 LQKENI. Trimming took 2 bases from V and 2 from J; bases not matched to a gene: 8. The CDR3 contains 16 residues. In nucleotides, the CDR3 is TGTGCCAGCTCACCATTTCCGGGACAGGTCACCTACGAGCAGTACTTC. It codes for CASSPFPGQVTYEQYF. Filled out from reference TRBV18 and TRBJ2-7, the complete variable domain reads NAGVMQNPRHLVRRRGQEARLRCSPMKGHSHVYWYRQLPEEGLKFMVYLQKENIIDESGMPKERFSAEFPKEGPSILRIQQVVRGDSAAYFCASSPFPGQVTYEQYFGPGTRLTVT.

The chain employs TRBV7-2 and TRBJ2-1; 11 nucleotides line up with TRBD2. CDR3 length equals 16 residues. Germline values: CDR1 SGHTA, CDR2 FQGNSA. With 1 base clipped from V and 6 bases from J, the junction kept 5 bases outside the gene matches. The CDR3 DNA follows: TGTGCCAGCAGCTTAGTGAGGACTAGCGGGTTCAATGAGCAGTTCTTC. Its protein is CASSLVRTSGFNEQFF.

This chain connects TRBV6-1 to TRBJ1-1; possibly TRBD1 for D (5 bases). The CDR3 runs 13 residues. Trimming left V 2 bases short and J 4 bases short, with 8 bases between. Per germline, CDR1 MNHNS and CDR2 SASEGT. DNA for the CDR3: TGTGCCAGCAGTGAACGGGGGGGCACTGAAGCTTTCTTT. It translates to CASSERGGTEAFF.

V gene TRBV18 combines with J gene TRBJ2-2, with TRBD2 as a possible D gene (6 bases). CDR1 KGHSH and CDR2 LQKENI come from the germline V gene. The V and J ends lost 2 bases and 4 bases respectively, with 14 bases between them. The CDR3 consists of 16 residues. The CDR3 spells CASSPWAGPGTGELFF. Here the CDR3 DNA reads TGTGCCAGCTCACCATGGGCGGGACCTGGCACCGGGGAGCTGTTTTTT. Full variable domain (outside the CDR3, taken from reference TRBV18 and TRBJ2-2): NAGVMQNPRHLVRRRGQEARLRCSPMKGHSHVYWYRQLPEEGLKFMVYLQKENIIDESGMPKERFSAEFPKEGPSILRIQQVVRGDSAAYFCASSPWAGPGTGELFFGEGSRLTVL.

The J gene is TRBJ2-2, the V gene TRBV12-5; TRBD2 matches 7 bases. CDR3 length equals 20 residues. Losses at the gene ends were 6 bases for V and 6 bases for J; bases not matched to a gene: 25. CDR1 is LGHNT and CDR2 is FRNRAP in the germline V gene. This CDR3 is CASGPLLTDTGTTISGELFF. The CDR3 DNA follows: TGTGCTAGTGGCCCACTCCTCACCGATACCGGGACTACCATTTCCGGGGAGCTGTTTTTT.

V gene TRBV5-1 combines with J gene TRBJ2-7; D gene unclear. V dropped 0 bases and J dropped 1 base, with 5 bases sitting between them. Looked up from germline, CDR1 is SGHRS and CDR2 is YFSETQ. CDR3 length equals 13 residues. The DNA of the CDR3 is TGCGCCAGCAGCTTGGCTCCTTCCTACGAGCAGTACTTC. Translated, it gives CASSLAPSYEQYF. Full variable domain (missing parts from reference TRBV5-1 and TRBJ2-7): KAGVTQTPRYLIKTRGQQVTLSCSPISGHRSVSWYQQTPGQGLQFLFEYFSETQRNKGNFPGRFSGRQFSNSRSEMNVSTLELGDSALYLCASSLAPSYEQYFGPGTRLTVT.

This clone was found a few times. Other DNA sequences within the sample encode an identical CDR3. The rearrangement uses TRBV18 and TRBJ1-5, with a tentative D call TRBD1 (5 bases). The CDR3 sequence is 14 residues long. The V end lost 6 bases, the J end lost 3 bases, and 12 bases lay between the germline ends. From germline, CDR1 is KGHSH and CDR2 LQKENI. This chain's CDR3 is CASSPTDSNQPQHF. For the CDR3, the DNA is TGTGCCAGCTCGCCGACAGACTCCAATCAGCCCCAGCATTTT.

With respect to this clone: The identical CDR3 is also encoded by other nucleotide sequences in the sample. J is TRBJ1-4 and V is TRBV28; 7 bases fit TRBD1. V lost 5 bases, J lost 2 bases, and 5 bases stayed unmatched. Per the germline V gene, CDR1 is MDHEN and CDR2 is SYDVKM. The length of the CDR3 is 15 residues. CDR3 nucleotides: TGTGCCAGCAGTCCGCCAGGGGGGACTAATGAAAAACTGTTTTTT. This encodes CASSPPGGTNEKLFF.

The chain has TRBV5-5 and TRBJ1-1; D is unclear. CDR1 is SGHKS, CDR2 YYEKEE, per germline (reference sequence). The CDR3 is 10 residues long. V lost 6 bases and J 6 bases, leaving 6 bases between the germline ends. The CDR3 loop reads CASTGAEAFF. The CDR3 coding sequence is TGTGCCAGCACAGGCGCTGAAGCTTTCTTT.